A selection of T cell receptor beta chains follows, all from one sample in a study of post-analysis software for immune sequencing data. TCRdb recomputed calls from the PCR reads with MiXCR, one row per CDR3 protein. This sample has 700,000 to 900,000 distinct CDR3 sequences, with around 46% found just once. The sequencing input was blood. The receptors here all came from a girl aged 10-17 years with multiple sclerosis. Each CDR3 is given with its conserved first and last residue. A D gene is named only where the DNA matches it firmly. Not all rows give a size; the values are once, few, many and, for expanded clones, a class.

D gene: -; V gene: TRBV12-3/TRBV12-4; J gene: TRBJ2-3; clone size: -; CDR3 DNA: TGTGCCAGCACCCGACTCGTGAGCACAGATACGCAGTATTTT; CDR3 protein: CASTRLVSTDTQYF
D gene: -; V gene: TRBV28; J gene: TRBJ2-5; clone size: -; CDR3 DNA: TGTGCCAGCAGCCCGGGACAACTTGGGCAGTACTTC; CDR3 protein: CASSPGQLGQYF
D gene: -; V gene: TRBV2; J gene: TRBJ2-7; clone size: -; CDR3 DNA: TGTGCCAGCATTGTTGGACAGAGCTCCCACGTGCAGTACTTC; CDR3 protein: CASIVGQSSHVQYF
D gene: TRBD1; V gene: TRBV6-5; J gene: TRBJ1-2; clone size: -; CDR3 DNA: TGTGCCAGCAGTTACTCGTTTGCAGGGGGAAAGAGCTATGGCTACACCTTC; CDR3 protein: CASSYSFAGGKSYGYTF
D gene: TRBD2; V gene: TRBV9; J gene: TRBJ2-1; clone size: few; CDR3 DNA: TGTGCCAGCAGCGGGCGACTAGCGGGAGGGCTTTACAATGAGCAGTTCTTC; CDR3 protein: CASSGRLAGGLYNEQFF
D gene: -; V gene: TRBV6-5; J gene: TRBJ1-4; clone size: few; CDR3 DNA: TGTGCCAGCAGTTACGGTCGCTTTGAAAAACGGTTTTTT; CDR3 protein: CASSYGRFEKRFF
D gene: -; V gene: TRBV7-2; J gene: TRBJ1-2; clone size: -; CDR3 DNA: TGTGCCAGCAGCTTAGGTCAGGGGATGGCCTACGGCTACACCTTC; CDR3 protein: CASSLGQGMAYGYTF
D gene: -; V gene: TRBV5-1; J gene: TRBJ2-5; clone size: few; CDR3 DNA: TGCGCCAGCAGCTTGGCGGGGCGGGGCTCAAGGACCCAGTACTTC; CDR3 protein: CASSLAGRGSRTQYF
D gene: -; V gene: TRBV28; J gene: TRBJ2-5; clone size: -; CDR3 DNA: TGTGCCAGCAGTTTATTAGACAATCCCGTGCAAGAGACCCAGTACTTC; CDR3 protein: CASSLLDNPVQETQYF
D gene: -; V gene: TRBV7-9; J gene: TRBJ2-1; clone size: few; CDR3 DNA: TGTGCCAGCAGCTTACTTCGGTTTCGGCAGGGGCCTTACAATGAGCAGTTCTTC; CDR3 protein: CASSLLRFRQGPYNEQFF
D gene: -; V gene: TRBV29-1; J gene: TRBJ2-3; clone size: few; CDR3 DNA: TGCAGCGTTTGGACGTCTAGCACAGATACGCAGTATTTT; CDR3 protein: CSVWTSSTDTQYF
D gene: -; V gene: TRBV2; J gene: TRBJ1-5; clone size: once; CDR3 DNA: TGTGCCAGCGGGGGGGCAGGTCAGCAGCCCCAGCATTTT; CDR3 protein: CASGGAGQQPQHF
D gene: TRBD1; V gene: TRBV5-1; J gene: TRBJ1-2; clone size: -; CDR3 DNA: TGCGCCAGCAGCACACCGGACAGGGGGCGAGATGGCTACACCTTC; CDR3 protein: CASSTPDRGRDGYTF
D gene: -; V gene: TRBV5-1; J gene: TRBJ2-3; clone size: -; CDR3 DNA: TGCGCCAGCAGCTTAGGGGCAGGGGCCCTCACAGATACGCAGTATTTT; CDR3 protein: CASSLGAGALTDTQYF
D gene: TRBD2; V gene: TRBV7-2; J gene: TRBJ2-5; clone size: -; CDR3 DNA: TGTGCCAGCAGCTTGGGGACTAGCGGGATGGAAGAGACCCAGTACTTC; CDR3 protein: CASSLGTSGMEETQYF
D gene: TRBD2; V gene: TRBV4-3; J gene: TRBJ2-1; clone size: few; CDR3 DNA: TGCGCCAGCAGCCAACAACTAGCGGGAGGGCCTGGCTCCTACAATGAGCAGTTCTTC; CDR3 protein: CASSQQLAGGPGSYNEQFF
D gene: TRBD2; V gene: TRBV12-3/TRBV12-4; J gene: TRBJ2-1; clone size: -; CDR3 DNA: TGTGCCAGCAGTTTAGTTCTAGCGGAAGTCGGGCAGTTCTTC; CDR3 protein: CASSLVLAEVGQFF
D gene: TRBD1; V gene: TRBV2; J gene: TRBJ2-7; clone size: -; CDR3 DNA: TGTGCCAGCAAGGGAGGACAGGGAGTTTACGAGCAGTACTTC; CDR3 protein: CASKGGQGVYEQYF
D gene: -; V gene: TRBV7-9; J gene: TRBJ2-1; clone size: -; CDR3 DNA: TGTGCCAGCAGCTTAGGGGCGTATGAGCAGTTCTTC; CDR3 protein: CASSLGAYEQFF
D gene: -; V gene: TRBV15; J gene: TRBJ2-7; clone size: few; CDR3 DNA: TGTGCCACCAGCAGAGATAACTCGGAAAACGAGCAGTACTTC; CDR3 protein: CATSRDNSENEQYF
D gene: TRBD2; V gene: TRBV4-1; J gene: TRBJ2-1; clone size: few; CDR3 DNA: TGCGCCAGCAGCCCCTCGCTAGCGGGAGCGTATGAGCAGTTCTTC; CDR3 protein: CASSPSLAGAYEQFF
D gene: -; V gene: TRBV21-1; J gene: TRBJ1-1; clone size: -; CDR3 DNA: TGTGCCAGCAGCAAAGCGCTTTTCGGGACAGCGAACACTGAAGCTTTCTTT; CDR3 protein: CASSKALFGTANTEAFF
D gene: TRBD1; V gene: TRBV7-8; J gene: TRBJ2-6; clone size: few; CDR3 DNA: TGTGCCAGCAGCTTATTCACAGGGGTTGGGGCCAACGTCCTGACTTTC; CDR3 protein: CASSLFTGVGANVLTF
D gene: -; V gene: TRBV3-1; J gene: TRBJ2-7; clone size: -; CDR3 DNA: TGTGCCAGCAGCCAAGTGGGTGCTCTTGTCCACGAGCAGTACTTC; CDR3 protein: CASSQVGALVHEQYF
D gene: -; V gene: TRBV10-3; J gene: TRBJ2-7; clone size: few; CDR3 DNA: TGTGCCATCAGTGAGTCGAGAGCCGGGAGCTACGAGCAGTACTTC; CDR3 protein: CAISESRAGSYEQYF
D gene: TRBD2; V gene: TRBV7-9; J gene: TRBJ2-1; clone size: -; CDR3 DNA: TGTGCCAGCAGCTCAGCCACTAGCGGGGTCTCCTACAGTGAGCAGTTCTTC; CDR3 protein: CASSSATSGVSYSEQFF
D gene: -; V gene: TRBV2; J gene: TRBJ2-7; clone size: many; CDR3 DNA: TGTGCCAGCACCAGGCCAGACTCCTACGAGCAGTACTTC; CDR3 protein: CASTRPDSYEQYF
D gene: -; V gene: TRBV12-3/TRBV12-4; J gene: TRBJ1-5; clone size: -; CDR3 DNA: TGTGCCAGCAGTTTAGCTCCGCAGCCCCAGCATTTT; CDR3 protein: CASSLAPQPQHF
D gene: TRBD2; V gene: TRBV29-1; J gene: TRBJ2-3; clone size: -; CDR3 DNA: TGCAGCGTTGAGCCTACCCGGACTAGCAGACACACAGATACGCAGTATTTT; CDR3 protein: CSVEPTRTSRHTDTQYF
D gene: -; V gene: TRBV6-6; J gene: TRBJ1-2; clone size: -; CDR3 DNA: TGTGCCAGCAGTTCCGAGGGGGTCTATGGCTACACCTTC; CDR3 protein: CASSSEGVYGYTF
D gene: -; V gene: TRBV4-1; J gene: TRBJ2-1; clone size: -; CDR3 DNA: TGCGCCAGCAGCCAAGACGACCTCCGCGGCAACAATGAGCAGTTCTTC; CDR3 protein: CASSQDDLRGNNEQFF
D gene: -; V gene: TRBV5-1; J gene: TRBJ1-4; clone size: -; CDR3 DNA: TGCGCCAGCAGCCCCGAGGGGGCAACTAATGAAAAACTGTTTTTT; CDR3 protein: CASSPEGATNEKLFF
D gene: -; V gene: TRBV6-5; J gene: TRBJ1-2; clone size: few; CDR3 DNA: TGTGCCACCGACGACGGGGTGAGAGGCTACACCTTC; CDR3 protein: CATDDGVRGYTF
D gene: -; V gene: TRBV28; J gene: TRBJ2-1; clone size: -; CDR3 DNA: TGTGCCAGCAGTGACGACAGGAGGCAGAGGGGGCAGTTCTTC; CDR3 protein: CASSDDRRQRGQFF
D gene: TRBD2; V gene: TRBV25-1; J gene: TRBJ2-1; clone size: -; CDR3 DNA: TGTGCCAGCAGTGAATCAAGAACTAGCGTCCCAGTTATGCCAAATGAGCAGTTCTTC; CDR3 protein: CASSESRTSVPVMPNEQFF
D gene: TRBD2; V gene: TRBV11-2; J gene: TRBJ2-7; clone size: -; CDR3 DNA: TGTGCCAGCAGCTTAGTTCAACTAGCGCGAACCTACGAGCAGTACTTC; CDR3 protein: CASSLVQLARTYEQYF
D gene: TRBD2; V gene: TRBV20-1; J gene: TRBJ2-1; clone size: few; CDR3 DNA: TGCAGTGCTAGATCCCGGGACTATGGGGGTGAGCAGTTCTTC; CDR3 protein: CSARSRDYGGEQFF
D gene: -; V gene: TRBV6-5; J gene: TRBJ2-1; clone size: -; CDR3 DNA: TGTGCCAGCAGTTACTCGGCTAGCGCCTCGAGTGAGCAGTTCTTC; CDR3 protein: CASSYSASASSEQFF
D gene: TRBD2; V gene: TRBV6-4; J gene: TRBJ2-1; clone size: -; CDR3 DNA: TGTGCCAGCAGTGACATAGCGGGAAGCTACAATGAGCAGTTCTTC; CDR3 protein: CASSDIAGSYNEQFF
D gene: -; V gene: TRBV15; J gene: TRBJ1-5; clone size: -; CDR3 DNA: TGTGCCACGCGTTCCGGGACAAAATATAGCAATCAGCCCCAGCATTTT; CDR3 protein: CATRSGTKYSNQPQHF
D gene: -; V gene: TRBV7-9; J gene: TRBJ2-7; clone size: -; CDR3 DNA: TGTGCCAGCAGCTCGGTAAACTCCTACGAGCAGTACTTC; CDR3 protein: CASSSVNSYEQYF
D gene: TRBD1; V gene: TRBV9; J gene: TRBJ1-2; clone size: few; CDR3 DNA: TGTGCCAGCAGCGCGGAGACAGGGACTGACTATGGCTACACCTTC; CDR3 protein: CASSAETGTDYGYTF
D gene: TRBD2; V gene: TRBV20-1; J gene: TRBJ2-7; clone size: few; CDR3 DNA: TGCAGTGCTCTTAGCGGGGAGTACTCCTACGAGCAGTACTTC; CDR3 protein: CSALSGEYSYEQYF
D gene: TRBD2; V gene: TRBV4-2; J gene: TRBJ2-1; clone size: -; CDR3 DNA: TGTGCCAGCAGCCAAGATCCTAGCGGGTCTGAGCAGTTCTTC; CDR3 protein: CASSQDPSGSEQFF
D gene: -; V gene: TRBV20-1; J gene: TRBJ2-7; clone size: once; CDR3 DNA: TGCAGCGCCGCGGGACCCGGGACGGGTGAGCAGTACTTC; CDR3 protein: CSAAGPGTGEQYF